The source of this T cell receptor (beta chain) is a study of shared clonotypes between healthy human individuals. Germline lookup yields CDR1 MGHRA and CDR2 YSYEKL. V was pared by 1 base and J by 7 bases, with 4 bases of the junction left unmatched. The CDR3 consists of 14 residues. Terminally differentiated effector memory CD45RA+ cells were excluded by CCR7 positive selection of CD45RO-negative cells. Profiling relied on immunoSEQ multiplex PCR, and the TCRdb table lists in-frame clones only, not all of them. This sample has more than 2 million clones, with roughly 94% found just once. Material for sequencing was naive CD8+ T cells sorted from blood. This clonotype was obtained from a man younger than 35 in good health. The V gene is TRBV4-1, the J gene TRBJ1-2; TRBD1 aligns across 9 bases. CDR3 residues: CASSQVQGAGGYTF. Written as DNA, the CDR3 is TGCGCCAGCAGCCAAGTACAGGGGGCGGGTGGCTACACCTTC.